This T cell receptor beta chain emerged from a study of Ad26.COV2.S vaccination and SARS-CoV-2 variants. The data were produced by immunoSEQ multiplex PCR, yet TCRdb's version contains in-frame clones alone and is incomplete. The sample contains 320,000 or so clones, 90% of which appear only once. V was clipped by 0 bases and J by 5 bases, with 6 bases between them. Germline V gene sequence: CDR1 SGHRS, CDR2 YFSETQ. This CDR3 has 13 amino acids. As to treatment: some 20 received Ad26.COV2.S at low or high dose, single or two shots; a few received placebo; per-sample allocation not given. Each sample was drawn 63 days after the first injection (of vaccine or placebo).

The sample in question was peripheral blood, obtained in a trial of Ad26.COV2.S vaccine versus placebo. This clonotype was obtained from a person between 18 and 65 years old who received the Ad26.COV2.S COVID-19 vaccine or a placebo. This chain connects TRBV5-1 to TRBJ1-5; unclear D gene. CDR3 DNA sequence: TGCGCCAGCAGCTTGGGGGAAGATCAGCCCCAGCATTTT. This sequence encodes CASSLGEDQPQHF.